The rows below give T cell receptor beta chains drawn from one sample of a study of T cell changes during pregnancy in multiple sclerosis. Using immunoSEQ multiplex PCR, the repertoire was profiled, and TCRdb retains in-frame clones only, with some absent. Of 70,000 or so clones listed, roughly 92% were seen once; the top ten hold 2%. Material: peripheral blood, obtained in the third trimester of pregnancy. These receptors originate from a female donor in good health, enrolled as a control in a pregnancy study. CDR3s include the opening cysteine and the closing phenylalanine or tryptophan. The D gene is left open where the match is weak. Some rows mark clone size as missing; the rest say once, few, many or name a class of expanded clone.

>TRBV28|NA|NA|TRBJ2-1
TGTGCCAGCAGTTTAATCCCCGGGGGTAACAATGAGCAGTTCTTC
CASSLIPGGNNEQFF
>TRBV7-2|NA|NA|TRBJ2-7
TGTGCCAGCACCAACTCGGGGGGCATTTCCTACGAGCAGTACTTC
CASTNSGGISYEQYF
>TRBV4-3|TRBD1|NA|TRBJ1-4
TGCGCCAGCAGCCAAGATTACGGGGGACAGCTTAATGAAAAACTGTTTTTT
CASSQDYGGQLNEKLFF
>TRBV5-4|NA|NA|TRBJ2-1
TGTGCCAGCAGCGAGGCTGATAATGAGCAGTTCTTC
CASSEADNEQFF
>TRBV28|TRBD1|NA|TRBJ1-2
TGTGCCAGCAGCTCCGCGGGACAGTATGGCTACACCTTC
CASSSAGQYGYTF
>TRBV6-5|NA|NA|TRBJ1-2
TGTGCCAGCAGGCCGACAGGAGCTAACTATGGCTACACCTTC
CASRPTGANYGYTF
>TRBV4-1|TRBD1|NA|TRBJ1-4
TGCGCCAGCAGCCCAGCCGGGACAGGGAATGAAAAACTGTTTTTT
CASSPAGTGNEKLFF
>TRBV4-1|NA|NA|TRBJ1-4
TGCGCCAGCAGCCAAGATGTGGCGGCAACTAATGAAAAACTGTTTTTT
CASSQDVAATNEKLFF
>TRBV10-3|NA|NA|TRBJ2-2
TGTGCCATCAGACAGGAGCTGAACACCGGGGAGCTGTTTTTT
CAIRQELNTGELFF
>TRBV18|NA|NA|TRBJ1-3
TGTGCCAGCTCACCCGACAGTACTGGAAACACCATATATTTT
CASSPDSTGNTIYF
>TRBV5-1|NA|NA|TRBJ1-4
TGCGCCAGCAGCTATACAACAACTAATGAAAAACTGTTTTTT
CASSYTTTNEKLFF
>TRBV2|TRBD2|NA|TRBJ2-1
TGTGCCAGCCCGAGCGGGGAGCTATACAATGAGCAGTTCTTC
CASPSGELYNEQFF
>TRBV2|TRBD1|NA|TRBJ1-1
TGTGCCAGCAGTGTGGACAGGGGGCAGGGCACTGAAGCTTTCTTT
CASSVDRGQGTEAFF
>TRBV5-6|NA|NA|TRBJ2-7
TGTGCCAGCAGCCTTCAGCGGGGGACAGACTACGAGCAGTACTTC
CASSLQRGTDYEQYF
>TRBV7-3|NA|NA|TRBJ1-2
TGTGCCAGCAGCCCCGGTCAGGGCTATGGCTACACCTTC
CASSPGQGYGYTF
>TRBV5-1|TRBD1|few|TRBJ2-7
TGCGCCAGCAGCCCACGATGGGACAGGCGGCCCGCCGAGCAGTACTTC
CASSPRWDRRPAEQYF
>TRBV12-5|NA|NA|TRBJ2-7
TGTGCTAGTGGTTTGTTGGGGGGTCTGGAGCAGTACTTC
CASGLLGGLEQYF
>TRBV7-6|NA|NA|TRBJ2-3
TGTGCCAGCAGCGCTAAAGGTGGGCGCACAGATACGCAGTATTTT
CASSAKGGRTDTQYF
>TRBV15|NA|once|TRBJ2-1
TGTGCCACCAGCAGAGATCCCACCTACAATGAGCAGTTCTTC
CATSRDPTYNEQFF
>TRBV9|TRBD2|once|TRBJ2-5
TGTGCCAGCAGCTCCTTACCTAGCGGGGGACTCGGGGAGACCCAGTACTTC
CASSSLPSGGLGETQYF
>TRBV15|TRBD2|NA|TRBJ2-3
TGTGCCACCAGCAGAGATCAGGGGACTAGCGGGGGCGCCCGCACAGATACGCAGTATTTT
CATSRDQGTSGGARTDTQYF
>TRBV15|NA|NA|TRBJ2-1
TGTGCCACCAGCAGCCGCGACTTAAGCTCCTACAATGAGCAGTTCTTC
CATSSRDLSSYNEQFF
>TRBV29-1|TRBD1|NA|TRBJ2-2
TGCAGCGCTTCAGTGGGACAGGGTTACACCGGGGAGCTGTTTTTT
CSASVGQGYTGELFF
>TRBV10-1|TRBD2|NA|TRBJ2-5
TGCGCCAGCAGTCCCGGACTAGCGGGCCCGGGGACCCAGTACTTC
CASSPGLAGPGTQYF
>TRBV19|TRBD1|NA|TRBJ1-5
TGTGCCAGTACTACCGGGACAGGGTATAGCAATCAGCCCCAGCATTTT
CASTTGTGYSNQPQHF
>TRBV18|NA|NA|TRBJ2-1
TGTGCCAGCTCACCAACCGGTCCCGGGGTCCCCAATGAGCAGTTCTTC
CASSPTGPGVPNEQFF
>TRBV28|TRBD2|NA|TRBJ2-1
TGTGCCAGCAGTTTCCCGAGACTAGCTCAGACCGCTGAGCAGTTCTTC
CASSFPRLAQTAEQFF
>TRBV7-2|TRBD1|NA|TRBJ2-2
TGTGCCAGCAGCCTCCACTCACAGGGGACCGGGGAGCTGTTTTTT
CASSLHSQGTGELFF
>TRBV20-1|NA|NA|TRBJ2-3
TGCGCGGGGTCGGAGAAAGATACGCAGTATTTT
CAGSEKDTQYF
>TRBV28|TRBD2|once|TRBJ2-5
TGTGCCAGCAGCGGGGGGGGGCGGATAGAGACCCAGTACTTC
CASSGGGRIETQYF
>TRBV5-6|TRBD2|NA|TRBJ2-7
TGTGCCAGCAGTAGGGGACTAGCGGAGTCCTACGAGCAGTACTTC
CASSRGLAESYEQYF
>TRBV4-1|TRBD1|NA|TRBJ1-2
TGCGCCAGCAGCCAAGGGGGGACAGGGCCCACACCTAACTATGGCTACACCTTC
CASSQGGTGPTPNYGYTF
>TRBV9|TRBD2|NA|TRBJ2-7
TGTGCCAGCAGCGTAGCGCCAGCGGGAGTCGGGCACGAGCAGTACTTC
CASSVAPAGVGHEQYF
>TRBV5-6|NA|NA|TRBJ1-5
TGTGCCAGCAGCGTCCAGAGGAGGCATAGCAATCAGCCCCAGCATTTT
CASSVQRRHSNQPQHF
>TRBV12-1|NA|NA|TRBJ2-1
TGTGCCAGCAGCTTTGACGGCTACAATGAGCAGTTCTTC
CASSFDGYNEQFF
>TRBV27|TRBD1|once|TRBJ1-4
TGTGCCAGCAGTTTGGGGGGACAGGGTAATGAAAAACTGTTTTTT
CASSLGGQGNEKLFF
>TRBV6-6|NA|once|TRBJ2-2
TGTGCCAGCAGGGCATTTCAGGGCGGGCTGTTTTTT
CASRAFQGGLFF
>TRBV29-1|NA|NA|TRBJ1-1
TGCAGCGCCTACGGGGAGGGGTACAACACTGAAGCTTTCTTT
CSAYGEGYNTEAFF
>TRBV9|NA|NA|TRBJ1-6
TGTGCCAGCGCGGGTCGAGGAGACTATAATTCACCCCTCCACTTT
CASAGRGDYNSPLHF
>TRBV5-1|TRBD2|NA|TRBJ2-3
TGCGCCAGCAGCTCGAGACTAGCGGGAGAAAGAGATACGCAGTATTTT
CASSSRLAGERDTQYF
>TRBV7-9|TRBD2|NA|TRBJ2-1
TGTGCCAGCAGCTTAGAGGGACTAGCGATCGATGAGCAGTTCTTC
CASSLEGLAIDEQFF
>TRBV6-6|TRBD1|NA|TRBJ1-1
TGTGCCAGCTCTAGGGGGCTCGGGAACACTGAAGCTTTCTTT
CASSRGLGNTEAFF
>TRBV18|NA|NA|TRBJ1-1
TGTGCCAGCTCACCGATACGGGACACTGAAGCTTTCTTT
CASSPIRDTEAFF
>TRBV19|TRBD2|NA|TRBJ2-2
TGTGCCAGTAGTCACGGGTGGGCTAGCGGGGCCGGGGAGCTGTTTTTT
CASSHGWASGAGELFF
>TRBV5-1|TRBD2|NA|TRBJ2-1
TGCGCCAGCAGTGCGACCGGGACTAGTCTCTATGAGCAGTTCTTC
CASSATGTSLYEQFF
>TRBV5-1|TRBD2|NA|TRBJ2-7
TGCGCCAGCAGCAGGGCTAGCGGCACCCGAGCAGACTACGAGCAGTACTTC
CASSRASGTRADYEQYF